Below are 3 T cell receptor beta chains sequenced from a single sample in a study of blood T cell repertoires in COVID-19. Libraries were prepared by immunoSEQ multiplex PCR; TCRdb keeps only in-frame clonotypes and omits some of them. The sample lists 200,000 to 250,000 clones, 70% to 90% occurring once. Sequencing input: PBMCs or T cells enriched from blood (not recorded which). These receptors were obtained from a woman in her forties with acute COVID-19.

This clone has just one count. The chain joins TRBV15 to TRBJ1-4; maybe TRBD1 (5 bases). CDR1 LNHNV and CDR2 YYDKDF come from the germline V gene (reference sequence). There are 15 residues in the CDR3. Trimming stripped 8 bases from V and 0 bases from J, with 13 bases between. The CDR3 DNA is TGTGCCACCCTCGACAGTTTGGCAACTAATGAAAAACTGTTTTTT. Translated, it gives CATLDSLATNEKLFF.

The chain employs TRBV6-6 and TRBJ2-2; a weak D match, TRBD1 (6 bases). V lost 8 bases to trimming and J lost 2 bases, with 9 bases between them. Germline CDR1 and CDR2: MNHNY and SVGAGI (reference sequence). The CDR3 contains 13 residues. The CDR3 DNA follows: TGTGCCAGCGCCGGGACAAACACCGGGGAGCTGTTTTTT. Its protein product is CASAGTNTGELFF.

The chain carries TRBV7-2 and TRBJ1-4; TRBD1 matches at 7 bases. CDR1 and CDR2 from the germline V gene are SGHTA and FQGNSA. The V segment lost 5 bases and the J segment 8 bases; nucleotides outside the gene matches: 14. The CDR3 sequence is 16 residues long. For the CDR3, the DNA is TGTGCCAGCAGCCCGAAAGGGGGCCCGGTTGGAGAAAAACTGTTTTTT. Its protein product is CASSPKGGPVGEKLFF.